This T cell receptor beta chain was profiled in a study of T cells in Graves' hyperthyroidism and ophthalmopathy. On this clonotype: The junction differs from germline at one of its ends, possibly a read error.

Patients aged 18 to 65 had newly diagnosed hyperthyroidism that had lasted under 2 months. RNA transcripts provided the source from which TCR beta CDR3 regions were amplified. The primer set for the first-round RT-PCR of the TCR CDR3 was HTBI. TCRdb redid the calling of the multiplex PCR reads with MiXCR, one entry per CDR3 protein. The data show approximately 560,000 distinct CDR3 sequences, 15% to 18% seen once. Sequenced sample: blood. The clonotype comes from a woman between 25 and 40 years old with Graves' hyperthyroidism.

The CDR3 sequence is CASSQTPSGGWQETQYF. CDR3 in DNA: TGCGCCAGCAGCCAAACACCTTCAGGGGGCTGGCAAGAGACCCAGTACTTC. This rearrangement joins TRBV11-3 to TRBJ2-5; 8 positions match TRBD1. The CDR3 is made up of 17 amino acids. Looked up from germline, CDR1 is SGHNT and CDR2 is YENEEA.